This T cell receptor beta chain stems from a study of CD8+ T cells in alopecia areata. At the level of the study: Treated individuals took tofacitinib by mouth, 5 to 10 mg twice daily.

Treatment here: oral pan-JAK inhibitor, 5-10 mg twice daily. Alopecia areata patients had lesional scalp punch biopsies and peripheral blood taken from them. Study results and caveats: With just one nonresponder, it is still uncertain whether baseline CD8+ expansion relates to response. Relative to normal scalp, lesional scalp, especially alopecia totalis/universalis, showed higher clonality.

Reverse transcription of extracted RNA yielded cDNA, which provided the sequencing template. Clones were read by immunoSEQ multiplex PCR, and TCRdb kept only the in-frame ones, dropping some. The data hold about 190,000 clones, with roughly 64% observed a single time. CDR1 is SGHRS, CDR2 YFSETQ, per germline. The CDR3 loop spans 15 amino acids. V lost 3 bases to trimming and J lost 2 bases, with 15 bases between them. Notes on this clone: Antigen unknown.

This sequence originates from a human donor with alopecia areata. The source was CD4+ T cells sorted from blood, collected at week 4, from a patient treated with tofacitinib. This chain connects TRBV5-1 to TRBJ2-7, with a weak D call TRBD2 (5 bases). In DNA, the CDR3 is TGCGCCAGCAGCTCCCGGCGGGCGCTGCCCTACGAGCAGTACTTC. Its translation is CASSSRRALPYEQYF.